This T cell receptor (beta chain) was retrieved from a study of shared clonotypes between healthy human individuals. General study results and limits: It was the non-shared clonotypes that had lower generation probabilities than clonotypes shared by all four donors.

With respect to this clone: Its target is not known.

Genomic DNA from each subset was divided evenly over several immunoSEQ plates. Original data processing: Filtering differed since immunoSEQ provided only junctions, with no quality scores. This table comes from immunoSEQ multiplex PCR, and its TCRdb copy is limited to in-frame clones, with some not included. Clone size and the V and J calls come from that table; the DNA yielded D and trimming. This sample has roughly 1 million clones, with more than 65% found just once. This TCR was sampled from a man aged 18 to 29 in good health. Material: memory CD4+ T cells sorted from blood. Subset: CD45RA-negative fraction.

Here the CDR3 DNA reads TGTGCCACCAGCAGCCTGACAGGCCGAGCAACTAATGAAAAACTGTTTTTT. It yields the protein CATSSLTGRATNEKLFF. This chain joins TRBV15 and TRBJ1-4; D may be TRBD1 (6 bases). Germline-derived CDR1 and CDR2 are LNHNV and YYDKDF (reference sequence). The CDR3 runs 17 residues. V lost 3 bases and J 0 bases, leaving 14 bases between the germline ends. The entire variable domain, with the rest obtained from reference TRBV15 and TRBJ1-4, is as follows: DAMVIQNPRYQVTQFGKPVTLSCSQTLNHNVMYWYQQKSSQAPKLLFHYYDKDFNNEADTPDNFQSRRPNTSFCFLDIRSPGLGDTAMYLCATSSLTGRATNEKLFFGSGTQLSVL.